This note documents a single T cell receptor beta chain sequence. Its antigen remains unidentified. This sample is drawn from a study of CD8+ T cells in alopecia areata. Study-level information: Patients received oral tofacitinib, 5 to 10 mg twice daily, for moderate-to-severe alopecia areata.

Reverse transcribed after extraction, RNA yielded cDNA as the sequencing template. Clones were sequenced by immunoSEQ multiplex PCR, and TCRdb holds only the in-frame ones, with some missing. The data show approximately 180,000 clones, with 50% to 75% seen just once and approximately 16% held by the top ten. Study outcomes and limitations: Clonality in the scalp and expanded CD8+ clones ranked among the top 100 were significantly decreased by tofacitinib.

Described treatment: oral pan-JAK inhibitor, 5-10 mg twice daily. The TCR was taken from a human donor with alopecia areata. The sequences come from CD4+ T cells sorted from blood, collected at roughly week 58, from a patient treated with tofacitinib.

The CDR3 DNA reads TGCAGCGTGGGACTAGCGGGGTCCCCAGATACGCAGTATTTT. It translates to CSVGLAGSPDTQYF. The chain combines TRBV29-1 with TRBJ2-3; 13 nucleotides match TRBD2. This CDR3 spans 14 amino acids. Germline loops: CDR1 SQVTM, CDR2 ANQGSEA. Trimming cost V 6 bases and J 4 bases; bases outside gene matches: 4.